A selection of T cell receptor beta chains follows, all from one sample in a study of CD8 T cells in Susac syndrome. TCRdb passed the immunoSEQ multiplex PCR reads through MiXCR, listing each CDR3 protein once. The sample yields fewer than 150,000 distinct CDR3 sequences, more than 85% seen once. The specimen was CD4+ T cells from PBMCs. These TCRs come from a human donor with multiple sclerosis. The CDR3 runs from the conserved cysteine through the conserved F or W.

>TRBV12-3/TRBV12-4|TRBJ2-3
CASGGRTDTQYF
>TRBV5-1|TRBJ1-1
CASSLLGTANTEAFF
>TRBV7-8|TRBJ2-7
CASSPRPRDRAPYEQYF
>TRBV24-1|TRBJ2-1
CATSGGDSPGYNEQFF
>TRBV6-2/TRBV6-3|TRBJ2-3
CAITRSGTSTDTQYF
>TRBV14|TRBJ2-7
CASSPPVRTGGYEQYF
>TRBV3-1|TRBJ1-5
CASSQDPSAGQPQHF
>TRBV15|TRBJ2-1
CATSRERALRANEQFF
>TRBV9|TRBJ2-5
CASSSDSETQYF
>TRBV9|TRBJ2-3
CASSEEGTRTDTQYF
>TRBV15|TRBJ2-7
CATSRSRGGLAYEQYF
>TRBV18|TRBJ2-4
CASSRSSGRENIQYF
>TRBV14|TRBJ1-3
CASSLGQGSFSGNTIYF
>TRBV12-3/TRBV12-4|TRBJ2-5
CASSPEPDSRQETQYF
>TRBV6-5|TRBJ1-5
CASSYSGHRKAQHF
>TRBV4-1|TRBJ1-1
CASGQGILTEAFF
>TRBV5-1|TRBJ2-1
CASSVTESYNEQFF
>TRBV12-3/TRBV12-4|TRBJ1-2
CASSAAGGAHGYTF
>TRBV9|TRBJ2-1
CASSVVESSYNEQFF
>TRBV18|TRBJ1-1
CASSPETGARNTEAFF
>TRBV12-3/TRBV12-4|TRBJ1-6
CASSLAHGTGNSPLHF
>TRBV5-4|TRBJ1-2
CASSLGPGENYGYTF
>TRBV14|TRBJ1-6
CASSQRGGSGDSPLHF
>TRBV4-1|TRBJ2-4
CASSQPTGRGNIQYF
>TRBV30|TRBJ1-5
CAWSVGGGTQPQHF
>TRBV28|TRBJ2-3
CASSEGGVGTVLGDTQYF
>TRBV7-9|TRBJ2-3
CASSLLEGVDTQYF
>TRBV19|TRBJ1-1
CASSIQGESNTEAFF
>TRBV12-3/TRBV12-4|TRBJ1-5
CASRVTSNQPQHF
>TRBV29-1|TRBJ1-6
CSVSQGGNSPLHF
>TRBV12-3/TRBV12-4|TRBJ1-2
CASNLGDLNYGYTF
>TRBV29-1|TRBJ1-2
CSVEVRGGYTF
>TRBV18|TRBJ2-5
CASSPPSGVRGETQYF
>TRBV18|TRBJ1-5
CASSPDRGLGNQPQHF
>TRBV18|TRBJ2-3
CASSTPGQIHTDTQYF
>TRBV4-1|TRBJ2-7
CASSQGVYRGRNEQYF
>TRBV18|TRBJ2-7
CASSETGTANYEQYF